This is a list of T cell receptor beta chains from one sample in a study of cytomegalovirus exposure and HLA in healthy donors. Only in-frame clones appear in the TCRdb table, and some are missing; sequencing was by immunoSEQ multiplex PCR. This repertoire shows tens of thousands of clones, roughly 77% found once; its top ten account for roughly 25%. The specimen sequenced was PBMCs. These receptors all stem from a woman in her thirties or forties in good health and CMV-seropositive. Each CDR3 is given without its conserved first and last residue. The order of the fields is V gene, J gene, CDR3 protein.

v_call: TRBV5-1
j_call: TRBJ1-4
cdr3_aa: ASSLHRDGGGKLF

v_call: TRBV2
j_call: TRBJ1-2
cdr3_aa: ASSWDRGYT

v_call: TRBV5-1
j_call: TRBJ2-7
cdr3_aa: ASSGAGQSYEQH

v_call: TRBV5-6
j_call: TRBJ1-5
cdr3_aa: ASSLIGQGVNQPQH

v_call: TRBV6-1
j_call: TRBJ2-7
cdr3_aa: ASSADSFYEQY

v_call: TRBV7-9
j_call: TRBJ2-3
cdr3_aa: ASSKNQGADTQY

v_call: TRBV11-2
j_call: TRBJ2-7
cdr3_aa: ASSSLAGGTYEQY

v_call: TRBV2
j_call: TRBJ2-7
cdr3_aa: ASSAPGQGLHEQY

v_call: TRBV30
j_call: TRBJ2-4
cdr3_aa: AWRLRGGKNIQY

v_call: TRBV6-1
j_call: TRBJ1-5
cdr3_aa: ASSEKAGDNQPQH

v_call: TRBV5-1
j_call: TRBJ1-1
cdr3_aa: ASGPPGDTEAF

v_call: TRBV2
j_call: TRBJ2-7
cdr3_aa: ASRSGTGSYEQY

v_call: TRBV19
j_call: TRBJ1-1
cdr3_aa: ASRSTGGKKDTEAF

v_call: TRBV27
j_call: TRBJ1-1
cdr3_aa: ASRRQGTEAF

v_call: TRBV6-6
j_call: TRBJ1-2
cdr3_aa: ASSRLSGRADGYT

v_call: TRBV7-2
j_call: TRBJ1-5
cdr3_aa: ASSLGGGGQGNQPQH

v_call: TRBV4-1
j_call: TRBJ1-2
cdr3_aa: ASSQDIFGETGPRYGYT

v_call: TRBV10-3
j_call: TRBJ2-7
cdr3_aa: AISPPRTHTYEQY

v_call: TRBV7-8
j_call: TRBJ1-2
cdr3_aa: ASSLTGYYGYT

v_call: TRBV9
j_call: TRBJ2-3
cdr3_aa: ASSVGGGPGDTQY

v_call: TRBV6-5
j_call: TRBJ2-7
cdr3_aa: ASSYRDRSYEQY

v_call: TRBV14
j_call: TRBJ2-1
cdr3_aa: VSSQGPGSSYNEQF

v_call: TRBV7-9
j_call: TRBJ1-4
cdr3_aa: ASSSTRGLNEKLF

v_call: TRBV6-5
j_call: TRBJ2-3
cdr3_aa: ASKLGGTDTQY

v_call: TRBV5-5
j_call: TRBJ1-2
cdr3_aa: ASSLQGAGYGYT

v_call: TRBV6-1
j_call: TRBJ1-1
cdr3_aa: ASIRLTNTEAF

v_call: TRBV11-3
j_call: TRBJ1-1
cdr3_aa: ASSLGGNTEAF

v_call: TRBV2
j_call: TRBJ1-3
cdr3_aa: ASSPGTVTGNTIY

v_call: TRBV6-5
j_call: TRBJ1-2
cdr3_aa: ASSESAAYRGYT

v_call: TRBV15
j_call: TRBJ1-2
cdr3_aa: ATSMTGDGYT

v_call: TRBV5-1
j_call: TRBJ2-7
cdr3_aa: ASSSSPAGATTHEQY

v_call: TRBV9
j_call: TRBJ2-3
cdr3_aa: ASSAPGGPSTDTQY

v_call: TRBV10-2
j_call: TRBJ2-7
cdr3_aa: ASSWTGRDEQY

v_call: TRBV30
j_call: TRBJ1-1
cdr3_aa: AWSPRRGSTEAF

v_call: TRBV19
j_call: TRBJ1-5
cdr3_aa: ASSIGPQEVKPQH

v_call: TRBV19
j_call: TRBJ1-1
cdr3_aa: ASSTSIRGANTEAF

v_call: TRBV5-1
j_call: TRBJ2-3
cdr3_aa: ASSPRDRGTDTQY

v_call: TRBV7-9
j_call: TRBJ1-6
cdr3_aa: ASSSGEPLH

v_call: TRBV5-4
j_call: TRBJ1-4
cdr3_aa: ASGAGGGGTNEKLF

v_call: TRBV7-2
j_call: TRBJ1-4
cdr3_aa: ASSTSGVEEKLF

v_call: TRBV19
j_call: TRBJ1-2
cdr3_aa: ASQIYRDKNYGYT

v_call: TRBV2
j_call: TRBJ1-6
cdr3_aa: ASRLTAYNSPLH

v_call: TRBV18
j_call: TRBJ1-1
cdr3_aa: ASSPQGMNTEAF

v_call: TRBV19
j_call: TRBJ2-7
cdr3_aa: ASSPTYNPEQY

v_call: TRBV30
j_call: TRBJ2-7
cdr3_aa: AWSLKTGGQY

v_call: TRBV6-6
j_call: TRBJ1-2
cdr3_aa: ASSYSQVNYGYT

v_call: TRBV6-1
j_call: TRBJ2-7
cdr3_aa: ASSKGQGIGEQY

v_call: TRBV6-1
j_call: TRBJ1-1
cdr3_aa: ASRGTDNTEAF

v_call: TRBV4-3
j_call: TRBJ2-1
cdr3_aa: ASSQDIRSYNEQF

v_call: TRBV7-2
j_call: TRBJ1-3
cdr3_aa: ASGQGTNTIY

v_call: TRBV6-1
j_call: TRBJ2-7
cdr3_aa: ASNTGTGVTEQY

v_call: TRBV29-1
j_call: TRBJ1-3
cdr3_aa: SASRDRSSGNTIY

v_call: TRBV6-1
j_call: TRBJ1-4
cdr3_aa: ASSEEGTGEKLF

v_call: TRBV10-1
j_call: TRBJ2-3
cdr3_aa: ASSETGVDTQY